What follows is one T cell receptor beta chain and its context. The CDR3 loop spans 13 amino acids. Germline CDR1 LNHNV, CDR2 YYDKDF (reference sequence). The germline V and J ends were trimmed by 4 bases and 6 bases, with 12 bases remaining between them. These data are taken from a study of control samples from healthy donors and cancer patients. The protocol was immunoSEQ multiplex PCR, while the TCRdb copy is restricted to in-frame clones and leaves out a portion. The sample carries about 190,000 clones, about 90% recorded once. Material for sequencing was blood. The chain is built from TRBV15 and TRBJ1-1; D not resolved. The sequence came from a young man in good health. The CDR3 DNA is TGTGCCACCAGCAAAGTACGCCCGGCTGAAGCTTTCTTT. It codes for CATSKVRPAEAFF.